A selection of T cell receptor beta chains follows, all from one sample in a study of OX40 agonist ivuxolimab in advanced cancers. The table came from immunoSEQ multiplex PCR; TCRdb's copy has only in-frame clones and leaves some out. In the table there are 71,000 or so clones, about 86% of which are singletons. Sequencing used CD4+ or CD8+ T cells sorted from blood, obtained in a trial of the OX40 agonist ivuxolimab. Receptor source: an adult with an advanced solid tumor such as melanoma, head and neck, liver or kidney cancer. Each CDR3 is given with its conserved first and last residue. A D gene is named only where the DNA matches it firmly. Rows may omit the clone size; those that give it use once, few, many or a size class.

j_call,clone_size,d_call,v_call,cdr3_aa,cdr3_nt
TRBJ2-7,NA,NA,TRBV10-1,CASIEGVNSYEQYF,TGCGCCAGCATCGAAGGGGTAAACTCCTACGAGCAGTACTTC
TRBJ2-7,NA,NA,TRBV6-6,CASSDRGSYEQYF,TGTGCCAGCAGCGACCGGGGCTCCTACGAGCAGTACTTC
TRBJ2-7,NA,NA,TRBV5-1,CASSLEGQTYEQYF,TGCGCCAGCAGCTTGGAAGGACAGACCTACGAGCAGTACTTC
TRBJ2-3,once,TRBD2,TRBV5-1,CASSLVAGGADTQYF,TGCGCCAGCAGCTTGGTTGCGGGAGGGGCAGATACGCAGTATTTT
TRBJ2-3,NA,NA,TRBV19,CASSPRQYTDTQYF,TGTGCCAGTAGTCCGCGACAGTACACAGATACGCAGTATTTT
TRBJ2-7,NA,NA,TRBV6-5,CASSLQSGVLYEQYF,TGTGCCAGCAGTTTACAGAGCGGAGTCCTCTACGAGCAGTACTTC
TRBJ2-2,NA,TRBD2,TRBV18,CASSPSGLAGGTGELFF,TGTGCCAGCTCACCCTCGGGACTAGCGGGAGGTACCGGGGAGCTGTTTTTT
TRBJ1-1,once,NA,TRBV6-5,CASSGKGGRTEAFF,TGTGCCAGCAGTGGAAAGGGAGGTAGGACTGAAGCTTTCTTT
TRBJ2-1,NA,NA,TRBV9,CASSPREGAYNEQFF,TGTGCCAGCAGCCCCAGAGAGGGAGCATACAATGAGCAGTTCTTC
TRBJ1-2,NA,NA,TRBV14,CASSQDLRRKENGYTF,TGTGCCAGCAGCCAAGATCTGCGGAGAAAGGAGAATGGCTACACCTTC
TRBJ2-7,few,TRBD2,TRBV5-6,CASNRRLAGSYEQYF,TGTGCCAGCAACAGACGACTAGCGGGAAGCTACGAGCAGTACTTC
TRBJ1-6,NA,TRBD1,TRBV5-1,CASTSGTGVNSPLHF,TGCGCCAGTACGTCCGGGACAGGGGTTAATTCACCCCTCCACTTT
TRBJ2-2,NA,TRBD2,TRBV5-1,CASSLGGGGPAGNTGELFF,TGCGCCAGCAGCTTGGGAGGCGGCGGGCCAGCGGGAAACACCGGGGAGCTGTTTTTT
TRBJ1-2,NA,NA,TRBV27,CASSSSPLGGYTF,TGTGCCAGCAGTAGCTCCCCCTTGGGTGGCTACACCTTC
TRBJ2-5,NA,NA,TRBV10-3,CAISESAGQETQYF,TGTGCCATCAGTGAGTCTGCGGGCCAAGAGACCCAGTACTTC
TRBJ1-5,NA,NA,TRBV18,CASSPPGGNQPQHF,TGTGCCAGCTCACCACCGGGGGGGAATCAGCCCCAGCATTTT
TRBJ2-1,few,TRBD2,TRBV7-9,CASSPGLAGAEQFF,TGTGCCAGCAGCCCGGGACTAGCGGGAGCTGAGCAGTTCTTC
TRBJ2-2,NA,NA,TRBV7-2,CASSLEGLLFF,TGTGCCAGCAGCTTAGAGGGGCTGCTGTTTTTT
TRBJ2-1,NA,TRBD2,TRBV27,CASSLSAGLAGGSYNEQFF,TGTGCCAGCAGTTTATCGGCTGGACTAGCGGGAGGCTCCTACAATGAGCAGTTCTTC
TRBJ2-1,NA,TRBD2,TRBV11-3,CASSLRGTSRDNEQFF,TGTGCCAGCAGCTTGAGGGGGACTAGCCGTGACAATGAGCAGTTCTTC
TRBJ2-1,NA,NA,TRBV7-9,CASSLRDNEQFF,TGTGCCAGCAGCCTCAGGGACAATGAGCAGTTCTTC
TRBJ2-1,NA,TRBD1,TRBV28,CASNLQGANYNEQFF,TGTGCCAGCAACTTACAGGGGGCGAACTACAATGAGCAGTTCTTC
TRBJ2-7,NA,TRBD1,TRBV6-5,CASRALDRENYEQYF,TGTGCCAGCAGGGCCCTGGACAGGGAAAACTACGAGCAGTACTTC
TRBJ1-1,NA,NA,TRBV18,CASSPGRGAYTEAFF,TGTGCCAGCTCACCAGGCCGGGGCGCATACACTGAAGCTTTCTTT
TRBJ2-6,NA,TRBD1,TRBV18,CASSPSYGQGAAGANVLTF,TGTGCCAGCTCACCATCGTACGGACAGGGGGCAGCTGGGGCCAACGTCCTGACTTTC
TRBJ2-1,NA,TRBD2,TRBV4-3,CASSLFTSESSYNEQFF,TGCGCCAGCAGCCTATTCACTAGCGAAAGCTCCTACAATGAGCAGTTCTTC
TRBJ1-1,NA,NA,TRBV12-5,CASGLASNTEAFF,TGTGCTAGTGGTTTGGCATCAAACACTGAAGCTTTCTTT
TRBJ1-3,NA,NA,TRBV6-5,CASRQSWGSGNTIYF,TGTGCCAGCAGACAGTCCTGGGGATCTGGAAACACCATATATTTT
TRBJ1-5,medium-sized,TRBD1,TRBV7-9,CASSLVTGSGNQPQHF,TGTGCCAGCAGCTTAGTGACAGGGTCTGGCAATCAGCCCCAGCATTTT
TRBJ2-5,once,NA,TRBV4-2,CASSPLGTETQYF,TGTGCCAGCAGCCCTTTAGGGACGGAGACCCAGTACTTC
TRBJ1-3,NA,TRBD1,TRBV7-2,CASSLAGQGLNTIYF,TGTGCCAGCAGCTTAGCTGGACAGGGGCTAAACACCATATATTTT
TRBJ2-3,NA,NA,TRBV7-2,CASSLAQDRGTDTQYF,TGTGCCAGCAGCTTAGCGCAGGACAGAGGCACAGATACGCAGTATTTT
TRBJ2-4,once,NA,TRBV4-2,CASSQDPRQQNIQYF,TGTGCCAGCAGCCAAGATCCGAGACAACAAAACATTCAGTACTTC
TRBJ1-2,once,NA,TRBV28,CASIKPGHSWGYTF,TGTGCCAGCATCAAACCGGGACATTCCTGGGGCTACACCTTC
TRBJ1-1,NA,TRBD1,TRBV28,CASNFNPGQGKTEAFF,TGTGCCAGCAATTTTAATCCGGGACAGGGAAAAACTGAAGCTTTCTTT
TRBJ1-1,NA,TRBD1,TRBV4-1,CASSHLGQENTEAFF,TGCGCCAGCAGCCACCTAGGACAGGAGAACACTGAAGCTTTCTTT
TRBJ2-1,NA,TRBD2,TRBV4-3,CASSQDMREGLNEQFF,TGCGCCAGCAGCCAAGATATGAGGGAGGGCCTAAATGAGCAGTTCTTC
TRBJ1-1,NA,TRBD1,TRBV6-6,CASSFAGTAYEAFF,TGTGCCAGCAGTTTCGCCGGGACAGCTTATGAAGCTTTCTTT
TRBJ2-1,NA,NA,TRBV4-2,CASSQDRWGNNEQFF,TGTGCCAGCAGCCAAGACCGGTGGGGGAACAATGAGCAGTTCTTC
TRBJ2-7,NA,NA,TRBV19,CASSMVLKGEQYF,TGTGCCAGTAGTATGGTACTAAAAGGGGAGCAGTACTTC
TRBJ1-5,few,NA,TRBV20-1,CSARGREPQHF,TGCAGTGCTAGAGGGCGGGAGCCCCAGCATTTT
TRBJ1-2,NA,NA,TRBV29-1,CSVEGGVTERYYGYTF,TGCAGCGTTGAAGGAGGAGTCACCGAGAGGTACTATGGCTACACCTTC
TRBJ1-5,NA,NA,TRBV5-1,CASSLDGRGGYSNQPQHF,TGCGCCAGCAGCTTGGATGGCAGGGGAGGATATAGCAATCAGCCCCAGCATTTT
TRBJ1-2,few,NA,TRBV7-9,CASSPPQGASYGYTF,TGTGCCAGCAGCCCCCCCCAAGGGGCCAGCTATGGCTACACCTTC
TRBJ1-5,NA,NA,TRBV1,CTSSQFGTANQPQHF,TGCACCAGCAGCCAATTTGGGACAGCAAATCAGCCCCAGCATTTT
TRBJ2-5,NA,NA,TRBV14,CASSQGRQALVGTQYF,TGTGCCAGCAGCCAAGGTAGACAGGCCCTCGTTGGGACCCAGTACTTC
TRBJ2-7,once,TRBD1,TRBV5-1,CASSTGTASREQYF,TGCGCCAGCAGCACCGGGACAGCCTCTCGGGAGCAGTACTTC
TRBJ2-7,NA,NA,TRBV9,CASSVGLSRYEQYF,TGTGCCAGCAGCGTAGGTCTATCCCGGTACGAGCAGTACTTC
TRBJ2-7,NA,NA,TRBV6-1,CASRGWGDEQYF,TGTGCCAGCAGGGGCTGGGGTGACGAGCAGTACTTC
TRBJ1-1,NA,TRBD1,TRBV6-5,CASRRTGGHTEAFF,TGTGCCAGCAGAAGGACAGGGGGCCATACTGAAGCTTTCTTT
TRBJ2-1,NA,TRBD2,TRBV7-3,CASSLPSGSNEQFF,TGTGCCAGCAGCTTACCTAGCGGGAGTAATGAGCAGTTCTTC
TRBJ2-5,NA,TRBD1,TRBV7-2,CASSWDSQETQYF,TGTGCCAGCAGCTGGGACAGCCAAGAGACCCAGTACTTC